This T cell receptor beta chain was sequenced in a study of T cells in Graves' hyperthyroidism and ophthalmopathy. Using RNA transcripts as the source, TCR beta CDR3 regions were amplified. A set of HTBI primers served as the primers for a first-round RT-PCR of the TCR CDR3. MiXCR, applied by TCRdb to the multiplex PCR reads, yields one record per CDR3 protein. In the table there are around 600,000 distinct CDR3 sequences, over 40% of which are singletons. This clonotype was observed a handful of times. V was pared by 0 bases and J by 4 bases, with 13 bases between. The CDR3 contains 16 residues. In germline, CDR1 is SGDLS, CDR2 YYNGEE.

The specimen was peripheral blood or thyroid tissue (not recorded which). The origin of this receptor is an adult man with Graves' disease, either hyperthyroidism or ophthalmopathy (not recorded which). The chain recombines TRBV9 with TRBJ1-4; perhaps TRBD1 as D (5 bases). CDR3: CASSVEPTAINEKLFF. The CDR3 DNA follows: TGTGCCAGCAGCGTAGAGCCGACAGCGATTAATGAAAAACTGTTTTTT.